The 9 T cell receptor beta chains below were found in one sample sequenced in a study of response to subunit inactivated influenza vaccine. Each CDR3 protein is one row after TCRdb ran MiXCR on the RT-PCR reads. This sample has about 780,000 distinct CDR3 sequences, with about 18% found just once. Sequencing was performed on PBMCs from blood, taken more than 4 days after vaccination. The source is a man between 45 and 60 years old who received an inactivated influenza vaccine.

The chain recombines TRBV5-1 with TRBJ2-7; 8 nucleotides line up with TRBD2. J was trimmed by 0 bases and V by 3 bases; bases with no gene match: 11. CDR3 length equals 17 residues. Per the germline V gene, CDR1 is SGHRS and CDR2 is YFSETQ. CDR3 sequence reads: CASSSGPGGPSSYEQYF. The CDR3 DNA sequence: TGCGCCAGCAGCTCCGGACCGGGGGGGCCTAGCTCCTACGAGCAGTACTTC.

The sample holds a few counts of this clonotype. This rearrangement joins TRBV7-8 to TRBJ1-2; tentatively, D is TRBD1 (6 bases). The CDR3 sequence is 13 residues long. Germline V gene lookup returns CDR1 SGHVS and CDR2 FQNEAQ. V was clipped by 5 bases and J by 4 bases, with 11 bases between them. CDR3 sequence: CASSARGSYGYTF. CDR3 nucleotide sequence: TGTGCCAGCAGCGCCAGGGGTTCCTATGGCTACACCTTC.

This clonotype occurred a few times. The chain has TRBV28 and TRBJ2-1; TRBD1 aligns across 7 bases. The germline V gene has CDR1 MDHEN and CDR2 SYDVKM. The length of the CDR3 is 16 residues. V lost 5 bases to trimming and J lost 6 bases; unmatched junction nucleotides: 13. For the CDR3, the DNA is TGTGCCAGCAGTGTGACAGGGTCGTTTCCCCGCAATGAGCAGTTCTTC. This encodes CASSVTGSFPRNEQFF.

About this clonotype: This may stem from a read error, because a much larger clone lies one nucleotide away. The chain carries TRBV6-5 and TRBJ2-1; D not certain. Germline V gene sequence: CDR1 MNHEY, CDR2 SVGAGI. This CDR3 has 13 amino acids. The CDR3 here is CDSSYYPSDEQFF. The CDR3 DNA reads TGTGACAGCAGTTACTACCCGAGCGATGAGCAGTTCTTC.

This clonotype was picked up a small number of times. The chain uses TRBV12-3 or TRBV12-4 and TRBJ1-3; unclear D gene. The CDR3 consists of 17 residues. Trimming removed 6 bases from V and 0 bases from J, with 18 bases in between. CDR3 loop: CASSAFPSVSSGNTIYF. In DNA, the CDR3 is TGTGCCAGCAGCGCCTTCCCCTCAGTCTCCTCTGGAAACACCATATATTTT.

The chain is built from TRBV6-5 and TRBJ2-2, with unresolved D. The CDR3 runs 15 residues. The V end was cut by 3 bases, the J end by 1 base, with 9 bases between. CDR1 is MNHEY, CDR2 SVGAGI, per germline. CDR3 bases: TGTGCCAGCAGTTATATTTGGGGGAACACCGGGGAGCTGTTTTTT. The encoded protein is CASSYIWGNTGELFF.

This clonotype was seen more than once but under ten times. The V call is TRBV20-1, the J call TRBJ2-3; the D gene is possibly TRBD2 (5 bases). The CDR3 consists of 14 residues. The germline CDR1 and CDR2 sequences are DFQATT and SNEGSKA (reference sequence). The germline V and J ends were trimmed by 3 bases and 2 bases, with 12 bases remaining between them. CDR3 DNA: TGCAGTGCTAGTTTCCGCGGGTTCACAGATACGCAGTATTTT. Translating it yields CSASFRGFTDTQYF.

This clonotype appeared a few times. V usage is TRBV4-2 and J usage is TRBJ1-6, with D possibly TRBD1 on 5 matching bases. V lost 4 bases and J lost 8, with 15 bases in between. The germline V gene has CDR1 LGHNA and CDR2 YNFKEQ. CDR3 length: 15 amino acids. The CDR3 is CASSRGKLLDSPLHF. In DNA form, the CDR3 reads TGTGCCAGCAGCCGGGGGAAACTCCTCGATTCACCCCTCCACTTT.

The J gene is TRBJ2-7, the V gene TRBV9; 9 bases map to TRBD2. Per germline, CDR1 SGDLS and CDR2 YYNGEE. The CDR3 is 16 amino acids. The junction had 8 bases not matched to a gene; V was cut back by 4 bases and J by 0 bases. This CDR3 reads CASSLHAGGGSYEQYF. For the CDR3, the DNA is TGTGCCAGCAGCCTACACGCGGGAGGGGGCTCCTACGAGCAGTACTTC.